The present TCR beta chain was sequenced within a study of control samples from healthy donors and cancer patients. CDR3 length equals 17 residues. CDR1 is LGHNA, CDR2 YSLEER, per germline. V shed 1 base and J shed 6 bases, with 21 bases lying between them. Repertoires were generated with immunoSEQ multiplex PCR, while TCRdb's copy carries only in-frame clones and drops some. The table has 150,000 to 200,000 clones, about 94% seen once; the top ten hold about 9.3%. This receptor was obtained from a middle-aged woman in good health. This chain uses TRBV4-3 with TRBJ2-5, with D possibly being TRBD1 or TRBD2 (5 bases each). The source material was blood. The CDR3 here is CASSQGTGSRDGKTQYF. The DNA for the CDR3 is TGCGCCAGCAGCCAAGGGACGGGATCGAGGGACGGAAAGACCCAGTACTTC.